This T cell receptor beta chain originates from a study of cytomegalovirus exposure and HLA in healthy donors. The PCR used 60 Vbeta and 13 Jbeta primers. Method: immunoSEQ multiplex PCR; TCRdb's copy keeps in-frame clones and lacks some. The data show more than 150,000 clones, with approximately 80% seen just once and 1% to 1.5% held by the top ten. The sequenced material came from PBMCs. The sequence derives from a girl aged 2 to 10 in good health and CMV-seropositive.

The CDR3 loop is CASSSSGTETQYF. The CDR3 DNA follows: TGTGCCAGCAGCTCCTCGGGTACTGAGACCCAGTACTTC. The chain couples TRBV2 to TRBJ2-5, with D unresolved. CDR3 length: 13 amino acids. Germline CDR1 SNHLY, CDR2 FYNNEI. Trimming cost V 6 bases and J 5 bases, with 13 bases left between them.